The rows below give T cell receptor beta chains drawn from one sample of a study of identical twins. TCRdb called the 5' RACE reads again in MiXCR, with one record for every CDR3 protein. The sample lists a few hundred thousand distinct CDR3 sequences; nearly 10% were seen once. The same specimen was also included in a second study, on yellow fever vaccine responses in identical twins.

The sample taken for sequencing was PBMCs. These TCRs come from a woman aged 18-29 years in good health. CDR3s include the opening cysteine and the closing phenylalanine or tryptophan. Each record gives: J gene, D gene, V gene, clone size, CDR3 DNA, CDR3 protein. The D gene is left open where the match is weak. Clone size is stated in some rows and not others, as once, few, many or a class when expanded.

J: TRBJ1-2; D: TRBD1; V: TRBV10-3; size: many; DNA: TGTGCCATCACCTCGACAGGGGGCTACTATGGCTACACCTTC; CDR3: CAITSTGGYYGYTF
J: TRBJ2-5; D: .; V: TRBV3-1; size: many; DNA: TGTGCCAGCAGCCAAGAAAGGCAGACCCAGTACTTC; CDR3: CASSQERQTQYF
J: TRBJ2-5; D: .; V: TRBV4-3; size: .; DNA: TGCGCCAGCAGCCAAGAGCGTCGCCAAGAGACCCAGTACTTC; CDR3: CASSQERRQETQYF
J: TRBJ2-1; D: TRBD2; V: TRBV7-9; size: many; DNA: TGTGCCAGCAGCTTACTAGCGGGGTTTGAGCAGTTCTTC; CDR3: CASSLLAGFEQFF
J: TRBJ2-7; D: TRBD1; V: TRBV4-1; size: many; DNA: TGCGCCAGCAGCCAAGATTTTGCCGGGACAGCGTACGAGCAGTACTTC; CDR3: CASSQDFAGTAYEQYF
J: TRBJ2-3; D: .; V: TRBV18; size: .; DNA: TGTGCCAGCTCACCAGAACCGTTCACAGATACGCAGTATTTT; CDR3: CASSPEPFTDTQYF
J: TRBJ2-7; D: .; V: TRBV20-1; size: .; DNA: TGCAGTGCCTTGGCAGCGCCCTACGAGCAGTACTTC; CDR3: CSALAAPYEQYF
J: TRBJ1-2; D: .; V: TRBV7-9; size: .; DNA: TGTGCCAGCAGCTTGAAAGGCAGAGACTATGGCTACACCTTC; CDR3: CASSLKGRDYGYTF
J: TRBJ2-5; D: TRBD1; V: TRBV6-5; size: .; DNA: TGTGCCAGCAGTTACTGGCGGGGACAGGGACAAGAGACCCAGTACTTC; CDR3: CASSYWRGQGQETQYF
J: TRBJ2-3; D: TRBD2; V: TRBV27; size: few; DNA: TGTGCCAGCAGCGGGAGCGGGAGGGGCACAGATACGCAGTATTTT; CDR3: CASSGSGRGTDTQYF
J: TRBJ2-3; D: .; V: TRBV7-3; size: many; DNA: TGTGCCAGCAGCCGGGACTTCGGCACAGATACGCAGTATTTT; CDR3: CASSRDFGTDTQYF
J: TRBJ2-7; D: .; V: TRBV30; size: .; DNA: TGTGCCTGGATGTCGAGGGGGGTCTACGAGCAGTACTTC; CDR3: CAWMSRGVYEQYF
J: TRBJ2-3; D: .; V: TRBV3-1; size: few; DNA: TGTGCCAGCAGCCAAGAGGGTTCTAGAACAGATACGCAGTATTTT; CDR3: CASSQEGSRTDTQYF